This TCR beta chain stems from a study of metastatic and nonmetastatic thyroid tumors. Overall study: From malignant and benign thyroid patients, repertoires in blood and in tumor or nodule tissue were compared. Study outcomes and limitations: TCR beta diversity was reportedly significantly higher in malignant thyroid tumors than benign nodules, in blood and tumor.

This clone occurred many times. Its antigen is still unknown. None of the patients had undergone any treatment ahead of thyroid surgery. The germline V and J ends were trimmed by 4 bases and 6 bases, with 12 bases remaining between them. This CDR3 contains 14 residues. Germline V gene sequence: CDR1 SGHAT, CDR2 FQNNGV. In the original analysis: A classifier of distant metastasis in papillary thyroid cancer was built from CDR3 differences (across clinicopathological groups). TCRdb reassembled clones from the PCR reads with MiXCR. The V and J calls and clone size are TCRdb's, not the authors'. The table includes about 92,000 clones, 14% to 15% detected once.

The origin of this receptor is a female donor with papillary thyroid cancer or a benign thyroid nodule (not recorded which). Some clones in this sample may be carry-over from other donors' samples. The sequenced material came from blood. The V call is TRBV11-2, the J call TRBJ1-4; tentative D call: TRBD1 (5 bases). CDR3 sequence (DNA): TGTGCCAGCAGCTCGGGGGACGGATATGAAAAACTGTTTTTT. Protein product: CASSSGDGYEKLFF. The whole variable domain, remainder taken from reference TRBV11-2 and TRBJ1-4, is EAGVAQSPRYKIIEKRQSVAFWCNPISGHATLYWYQQILGQGPKLLIQFQNNGVVDDSQLPKDRFSAERLKGVDSTLKIQPAKLEDSAVYLCASSSGDGYEKLFFGSGTQLSVL.